This T cell receptor beta chain was observed in a study of blood T cell repertoires in COVID-19. Across the study: PBMCs, B-cell-depleted T cells, or T cells provided the cDNA or gDNA that made up the material.

Germline trimming cut 0 bases from V and 4 bases from J; bases unmatched to any gene: 5. This CDR3 spans 15 amino acids. Germline values: CDR1 MGHRA, CDR2 YSYEKL. Generated by immunoSEQ multiplex PCR, the TCRdb table keeps only in-frame clones and is missing some. The profile shows about 240,000 clones, around four fifths of them singletons. This receptor was obtained from a man aged 30 to 39 who had recovered from COVID-19. The V call is TRBV4-1, the J call TRBJ1-2, with 7 positions matching TRBD1. What was sequenced was peripheral blood. In DNA form, the CDR3 reads TGCGCCAGCAGCCAAGATTGGCAGGGGGGCTATGGCTACACCTTC. It encodes CASSQDWQGGYGYTF.